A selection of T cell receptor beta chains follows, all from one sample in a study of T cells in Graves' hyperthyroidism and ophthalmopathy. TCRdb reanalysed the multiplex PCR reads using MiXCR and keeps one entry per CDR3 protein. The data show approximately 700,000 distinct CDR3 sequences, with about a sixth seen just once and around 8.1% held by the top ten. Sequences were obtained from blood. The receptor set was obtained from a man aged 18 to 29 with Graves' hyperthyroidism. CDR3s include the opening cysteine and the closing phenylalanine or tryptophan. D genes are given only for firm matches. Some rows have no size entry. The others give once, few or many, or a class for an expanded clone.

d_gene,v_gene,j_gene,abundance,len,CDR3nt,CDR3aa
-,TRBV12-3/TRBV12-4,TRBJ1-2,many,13,TGTGCCAGCATGATGTCAGGGAACTATGGCTACACCTTC,CASMMSGNYGYTF
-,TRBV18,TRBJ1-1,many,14,TGTGCCAGCTCACCACCGCTAGGGGGAACTGAAGCTTTCTTT,CASSPPLGGTEAFF
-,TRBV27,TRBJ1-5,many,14,TGTGCCAGCAGTTCCGCGTTCCGTAATCAGCCCCAGCATTTT,CASSSAFRNQPQHF
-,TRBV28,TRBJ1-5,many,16,TGTGCCAGCAGTTTCTTCCGGCTCTCAGGCAATCAGCCCCAGCATTTT,CASSFFRLSGNQPQHF
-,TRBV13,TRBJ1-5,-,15,TGTGCCAGTAAGATGGGGGGGTCAGGGAATCAGCCCCAGCATTTT,CASKMGGSGNQPQHF
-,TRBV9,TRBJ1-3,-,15,TGTGCCAGCAGCGGAAGGACAGTCTCTGGAAACACCATATATTTT,CASSGRTVSGNTIYF
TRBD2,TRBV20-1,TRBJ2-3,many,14,TGCAGTGCTGGACTAGCGGGAGGCACAGATACGCAGTATTTT,CSAGLAGGTDTQYF
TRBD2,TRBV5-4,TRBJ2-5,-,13,TGTGCCAGCAGCGCTAGCGGGATAGAGACCCAGTACTTC,CASSASGIETQYF
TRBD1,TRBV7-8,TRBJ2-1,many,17,TGTGCCAGCAGCTCCACCAGAAGGGCAGGGGGCTACAATGAGCAGTTCTTC,CASSSTRRAGGYNEQFF
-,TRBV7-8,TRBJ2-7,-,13,TGTGCCAGCAGCCCCAGGGGGGAATACGAGCAGTACTTC,CASSPRGEYEQYF
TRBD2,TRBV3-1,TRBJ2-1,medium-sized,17,TGTGCCAGCAGCCAAGATTGGGCTAGCGGGGGCAACAATGAGCAGTTCTTC,CASSQDWASGGNNEQFF
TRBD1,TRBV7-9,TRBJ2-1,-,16,TGTGCCAGCAGAACAACCCGGGACAGCGCCTACAATGAGCAGTTCTTC,CASRTTRDSAYNEQFF
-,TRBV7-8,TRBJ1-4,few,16,TGTGCCAGCAGCCTTATCCCGGGTGGAACTAATGAAAAACTGTTTTTT,CASSLIPGGTNEKLFF
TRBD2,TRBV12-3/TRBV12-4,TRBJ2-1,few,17,TGTGCCAGCAGTTTAGAGACTAGCGGGAGGTCCTACAATGAGCAGTTCTTC,CASSLETSGRSYNEQFF
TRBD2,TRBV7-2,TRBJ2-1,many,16,TGTGCCAGCAGCTTACTCGGGACTAACCCTAGCAATGAGCAGTTCTTC,CASSLLGTNPSNEQFF
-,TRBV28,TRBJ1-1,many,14,TGTGCCAGCAGTCGGGCCCCGATGAACACTGAAGCTTTCTTT,CASSRAPMNTEAFF
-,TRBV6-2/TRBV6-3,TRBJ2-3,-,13,TGTGCCAGCAGTTACCGGCAACCAGATACGCAGTATTTT,CASSYRQPDTQYF
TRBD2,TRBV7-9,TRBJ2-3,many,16,TGTGCCAGCAGCTTAGCGACTAGCGGGACCGGGGATACGCAGTATTTT,CASSLATSGTGDTQYF
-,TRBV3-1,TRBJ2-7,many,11,TGTGCCAGCAGCCAAGACTACGAGCAGTACTTC,CASSQDYEQYF
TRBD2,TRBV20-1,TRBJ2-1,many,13,TGCAGTGCTAGAGGTAGCGGGAGGGCTGAGCAGTTCTTC,CSARGSGRAEQFF
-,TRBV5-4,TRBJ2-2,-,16,TGTGCCAGCAGCTTGGGAAGGGCTGGTCCCACCGGGGAGCTGTTTTTT,CASSLGRAGPTGELFF
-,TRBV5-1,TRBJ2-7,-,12,TGCGCCAGCAGCTTCGAGGACAACGAGCAGTACTTC,CASSFEDNEQYF
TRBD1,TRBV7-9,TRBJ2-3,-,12,TGTGCCAGCAGCCGGGACAGGGAGCGTACGTATTTT,CASSRDRERTYF
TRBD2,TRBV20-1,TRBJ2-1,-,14,TGCAGTGCTATTGGGGGGGGAGCGATAAATGAGCAGTTCTTC,CSAIGGGAINEQFF
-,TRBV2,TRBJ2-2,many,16,TGTGCCAGCAGCTACGAGGACAGTTGGAACACCGGGGAGCTGTTTTTT,CASSYEDSWNTGELFF
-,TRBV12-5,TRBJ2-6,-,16,TGTGCTAGTGGTTTGTCGGGGGAACCTGGGGCCAACGTCCTGACTTTC,CASGLSGEPGANVLTF
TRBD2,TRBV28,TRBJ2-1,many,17,TGTGCCAGCACACTCCCCGCCGGGGTAGCGGGGGGCAATGAGCAGTTCTTC,CASTLPAGVAGGNEQFF
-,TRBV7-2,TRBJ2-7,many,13,TGTGCCAGCAGCTTAGGAGGGCCCGGGGGGCAGTACTTC,CASSLGGPGGQYF
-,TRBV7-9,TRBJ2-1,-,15,TGTGCCAGCAGCTTAGCCAGTGGGAAGCACAATGAGCAGTTCTTC,CASSLASGKHNEQFF
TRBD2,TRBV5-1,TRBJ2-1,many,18,TGCGCCAGCAGCCGAACTCACGGGACTAGCGGGGTCGGAGATGAGCAGTTCTTC,CASSRTHGTSGVGDEQFF
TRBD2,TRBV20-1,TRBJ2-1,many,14,TGCAGTGCCTGCGCTAGCGGGAACTACAATGAGCAGTTCTTC,CSACASGNYNEQFF
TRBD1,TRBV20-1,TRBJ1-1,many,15,TGCAGTGCTAGAGATCTGCGCAGGGGGCTGACTGAAGCTTTCTTT,CSARDLRRGLTEAFF
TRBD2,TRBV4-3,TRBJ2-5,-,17,TGCGCCAGCGGCCAAGATTCCCTTGGCAGGGATAGCGGGGCCCAGTACTTC,CASGQDSLGRDSGAQYF
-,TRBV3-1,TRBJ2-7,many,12,TGTGCCAGCAGCCAAGTCGGGAGCGAGCAGTACTTC,CASSQVGSEQYF
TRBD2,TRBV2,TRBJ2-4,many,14,TGTGCCAGCAGTGAACGGGGGGGCAAAAACATTCAGTACTTC,CASSERGGKNIQYF
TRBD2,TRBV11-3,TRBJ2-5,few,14,TGTGCCAGCAGCTTTACTAGCGGGAGTGAGACCCAGTACTTC,CASSFTSGSETQYF
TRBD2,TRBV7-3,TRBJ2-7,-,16,TGTGCCAGCAGCCCGGGACTAGCGGGAGGGCGCGATGAGCAGTACTTC,CASSPGLAGGRDEQYF